These T cell receptor beta chains were read from a single sample in a study of cytotoxic CD8 clonotypes in ibrutinib-treated CLL. Using immunoSEQ multiplex PCR, the repertoire was profiled, and TCRdb retains in-frame clones only, with some absent. The sample includes some 93,000 clones, around four fifths seen only once; the top ten take about 29%. The specimen comprised PBMCs, sampled after 12 months of ibrutinib treatment. These receptors were collected from a human donor with chronic lymphocytic leukemia. CDR3s include the opening cysteine and the closing phenylalanine or tryptophan. The D gene is left open where the match is weak. Clone size is stated in some rows and not others, as once, few, many or a class when expanded.

j_call | d_call | v_call | clone_size | cdr3_aa | cdr3_nt
TRBJ1-5 | TRBD1 | TRBV6-1 | . | CAARQGFNQPQHF | TGTGCCGCCAGACAGGGGTTCAATCAGCCCCAGCATTTT
TRBJ1-2 | . | TRBV18 | few | CASSPGPEDGKGGYGYTF | TGTGCCAGCTCTCCGGGGCCGGAGGACGGCAAGGGAGGTTATGGCTACACCTTC
TRBJ2-5 | . | TRBV6-5 | . | CASSRLRRGQETQYF | TGTGCCAGCAGTCGTCTCCGGAGGGGCCAAGAGACCCAGTACTTC
TRBJ2-3 | TRBD2 | TRBV5-1 | few | CASSLVGLAGGTDTQYF | TGCGCCAGCAGCTTGGTCGGACTAGCGGGGGGCACAGATACGCAGTATTTT
TRBJ2-1 | TRBD1 | TRBV4-1 | . | CASSQADRVYNEQFF | TGCGCCAGCAGCCAGGCGGACAGGGTGTACAATGAGCAGTTCTTC
TRBJ2-3 | . | TRBV29-1 | . | CSVKRAREYRTDTQYF | TGCAGCGTTAAGCGCGCTCGGGAGTACAGAACAGATACGCAGTATTTT
TRBJ1-1 | . | TRBV6-6 | . | CASSYGQGNTEAFF | TGTGCCAGCAGTTACGGGCAGGGGAACACTGAAGCTTTCTTT
TRBJ2-1 | TRBD1 | TRBV7-9 | . | CASSLTVVGQGGDEQFF | TGTGCCAGCAGTCTAACCGTGGTTGGACAGGGGGGCGATGAGCAGTTCTTC
TRBJ1-5 | . | TRBV30 | . | CAWTENSNQPQHF | TGTGCCTGGACAGAAAATAGCAATCAGCCCCAGCATTTT
TRBJ1-2 | TRBD1 | TRBV6-6 | . | CASRPGTGVYGYTF | TGTGCCAGCAGGCCCGGGACAGGAGTCTATGGCTACACCTTC
TRBJ2-5 | TRBD2 | TRBV6-1 | . | CAAGSGQETQYF | TGTGCCGCGGGTAGCGGGCAAGAGACCCAGTACTTC
TRBJ2-7 | . | TRBV5-1 | few | CASCDPGPHYEQYF | TGCGCCAGCTGCGACCCGGGACCCCACTACGAGCAGTACTTC
TRBJ2-7 | TRBD1 | TRBV18 | . | CASSRETGATYEQYF | TGTGCCAGCTCTCGCGAGACAGGGGCCACCTACGAGCAGTACTTC
TRBJ1-6 | . | TRBV2 | . | CASSGFPGEYNSPLHF | TGTGCCAGCAGTGGTTTCCCGGGAGAGTATAATTCACCCCTCCACTTT
TRBJ2-1 | . | TRBV7-6 | . | CASSLVGNNEQFF | TGTGCCAGCAGCTTAGTGGGGAACAATGAGCAGTTCTTC
TRBJ1-2 | . | TRBV28 | . | CASSLSRADYGYTF | TGTGCCAGCAGTTTGAGCAGGGCGGACTATGGCTACACCTTC
TRBJ2-2 | TRBD1 | TRBV2 | . | CASTSGQGYGELFF | TGTGCCAGCACGTCAGGACAGGGGTACGGGGAGCTGTTTTTT
TRBJ1-4 | . | TRBV27 | . | CASSRLGEAEKLFF | TGTGCCAGCAGTCGCCTAGGGGAGGCTGAAAAACTGTTTTTT
TRBJ2-7 | . | TRBV7-6 | . | CASSPQGNIYEQYF | TGTGCCAGCAGCCCCCAGGGAAATATCTACGAGCAGTACTTC
TRBJ2-2 | TRBD1 | TRBV7-3 | . | CASSLMGQGSGELFF | TGTGCCAGCAGCTTAATGGGACAGGGATCCGGGGAGCTGTTTTTT
TRBJ2-5 | TRBD2 | TRBV5-1 | . | CASSLATSGALGTQYF | TGCGCCAGCAGCTTGGCGACTAGCGGTGCGCTTGGTACCCAGTACTTC
TRBJ1-1 | . | TRBV27 | . | CASRQTGQTEAFF | TGTGCCAGCAGACAAACAGGGCAGACTGAAGCTTTCTTT
TRBJ2-5 | TRBD2 | TRBV10-3 | few | CAISEPRLAQETQYF | TGTGCCATCAGTGAGCCGAGACTAGCACAAGAGACCCAGTACTTC
TRBJ2-2 | . | TRBV6-5 | . | CASTPNQRRPGELFF | TGTGCCAGCACCCCGAACCAGAGGCGGCCCGGGGAGCTGTTTTTT
TRBJ2-7 | . | TRBV5-1 | . | CASSLETGKGEQYF | TGCGCCAGCAGCTTGGAGACAGGAAAGGGCGAGCAGTACTTC
TRBJ1-2 | . | TRBV28 | . | CASRGRLGYTF | TGTGCCAGCAGAGGAAGACTTGGCTACACCTTC
TRBJ1-3 | . | TRBV18 | once | CASSPTPTPGNTIYF | TGTGCCAGCTCACCAACCCCGACACCAGGAAACACCATATATTTT
TRBJ2-1 | . | TRBV18 | . | CASSSPPYNEQFF | TGTGCCAGCTCATCCCCACCCTACAATGAGCAGTTCTTC
TRBJ2-2 | TRBD1 | TRBV6-1 | . | CASGPVQGRYDFF | TGTGCCAGCGGCCCAGTACAGGGGCGGTACGACTTTTTT